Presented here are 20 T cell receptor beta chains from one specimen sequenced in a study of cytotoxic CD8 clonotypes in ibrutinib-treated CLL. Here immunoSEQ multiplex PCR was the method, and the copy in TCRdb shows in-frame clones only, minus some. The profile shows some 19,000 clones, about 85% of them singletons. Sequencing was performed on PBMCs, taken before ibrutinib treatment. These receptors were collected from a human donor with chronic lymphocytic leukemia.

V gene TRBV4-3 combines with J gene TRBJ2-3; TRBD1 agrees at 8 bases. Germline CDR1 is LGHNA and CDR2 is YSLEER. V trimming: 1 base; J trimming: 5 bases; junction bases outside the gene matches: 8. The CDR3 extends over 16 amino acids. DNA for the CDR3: TGCGCCAGCAGCCAAGGACAGGGGTCGGGGAGAGATACGCAGTATTTT. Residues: CASSQGQGSGRDTQYF.

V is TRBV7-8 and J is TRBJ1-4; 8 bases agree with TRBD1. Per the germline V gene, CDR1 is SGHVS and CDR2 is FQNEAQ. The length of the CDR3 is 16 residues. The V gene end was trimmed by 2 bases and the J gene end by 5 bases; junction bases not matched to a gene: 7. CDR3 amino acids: CASSLRVRGRNEKLFF. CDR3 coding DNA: TGTGCCAGCAGCTTAAGGGTCAGGGGGCGAAATGAAAAACTGTTTTTT.

This CDR3 reads CASKWNGLKNTGELFF. The DNA of the CDR3 is TGTGCCAGCAAGTGGAACGGCTTAAAGAACACCGGGGAGCTGTTTTTT. J is TRBJ2-2 and V is TRBV21-1. TRBV21-1 is annotated as a pseudogene. This CDR3 spans 16 amino acids.

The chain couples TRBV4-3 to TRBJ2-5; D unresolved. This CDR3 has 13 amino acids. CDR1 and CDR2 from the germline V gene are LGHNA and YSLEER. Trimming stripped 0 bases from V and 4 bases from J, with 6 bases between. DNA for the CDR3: TGCGCCAGCAGCCAAGATGTGTCAGAGACCCAGTACTTC. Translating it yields CASSQDVSETQYF.

Here the CDR3 reads CASSLMGLGTDTQYF. CDR3 bases: TGTGCCAGCAGTTTAATGGGACTAGGCACAGATACGCAGTATTTT. V usage is TRBV27 and J usage is TRBJ2-3, with 8 bases matching TRBD2. The V gene end was trimmed by 2 bases and the J gene end by 1 base; junction bases not matched to a gene: 2. This CDR3 contains 15 residues. CDR1 and CDR2 (germline): MNHEY, SMNVEV (reference sequence).

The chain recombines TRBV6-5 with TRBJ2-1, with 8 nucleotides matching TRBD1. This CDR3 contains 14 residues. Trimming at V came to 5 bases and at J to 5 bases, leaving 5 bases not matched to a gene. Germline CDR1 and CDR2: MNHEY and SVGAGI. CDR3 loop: CASSRDRRNNEQFF. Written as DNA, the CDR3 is TGTGCCAGCAGTCGGGACAGGAGAAACAATGAGCAGTTCTTC.

The CDR3 coding sequence is TGTGCCAGCAGCCAAGGAATCGGGGGTAAATCCTACAATGAGCAGTTCTTC. Residues: CASSQGIGGKSYNEQFF. The chain uses TRBV14 and TRBJ2-1; the D gene is possibly TRBD2 (6 bases). The CDR3 covers 17 residues. The ends were cut back, 1 base at V and 1 base at J, with 14 bases in the middle. Per the germline V gene, CDR1 is SGHDN and CDR2 is FVKESK.

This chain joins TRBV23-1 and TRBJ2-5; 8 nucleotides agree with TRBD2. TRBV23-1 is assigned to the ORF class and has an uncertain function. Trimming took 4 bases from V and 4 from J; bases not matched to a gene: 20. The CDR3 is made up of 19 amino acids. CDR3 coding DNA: TGCGCCAGCAGTCCGCTCCCGGGACTAGTGCGGATTGGGTCAGAGACCCAGTACTTC. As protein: CASSPLPGLVRIGSETQYF.

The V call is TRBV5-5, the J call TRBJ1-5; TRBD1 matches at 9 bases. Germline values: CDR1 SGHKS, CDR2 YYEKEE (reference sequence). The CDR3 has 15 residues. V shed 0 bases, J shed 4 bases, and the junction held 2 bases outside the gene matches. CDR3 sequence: CASSLGGTGNQPQHF. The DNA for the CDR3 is TGTGCCAGCAGCTTGGGGGGGACAGGGAATCAGCCCCAGCATTTT.

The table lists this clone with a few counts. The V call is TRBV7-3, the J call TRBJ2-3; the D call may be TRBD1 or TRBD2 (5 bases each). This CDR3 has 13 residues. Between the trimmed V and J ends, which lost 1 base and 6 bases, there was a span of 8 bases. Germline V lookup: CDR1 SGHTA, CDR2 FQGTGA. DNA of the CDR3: TGTGCCAGCAGCTTAAATCGGGACGATACGCAGTATTTT. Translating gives CASSLNRDDTQYF.

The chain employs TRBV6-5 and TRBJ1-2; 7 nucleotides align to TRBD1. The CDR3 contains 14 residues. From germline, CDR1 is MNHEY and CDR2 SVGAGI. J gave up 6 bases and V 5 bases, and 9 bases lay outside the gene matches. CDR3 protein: CASSPTRQGDGYTF. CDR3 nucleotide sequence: TGTGCCAGCAGTCCGACTCGTCAGGGGGATGGCTACACCTTC.

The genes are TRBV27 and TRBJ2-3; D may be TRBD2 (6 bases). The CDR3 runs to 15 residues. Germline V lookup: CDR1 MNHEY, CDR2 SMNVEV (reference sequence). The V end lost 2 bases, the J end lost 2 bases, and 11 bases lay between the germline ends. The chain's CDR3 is CASSLIADYTDTQYF. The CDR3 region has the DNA TGTGCCAGCAGTTTAATAGCGGACTACACAGATACGCAGTATTTT.

CDR3 sequence reads: CASRKTSGGGTQYF. As DNA, the CDR3 is TGTGCCAGCAGGAAGACTAGCGGGGGTGGTACGCAGTATTTT. The chain has TRBV27 and TRBJ2-3, with 12 bases identical to TRBD2. V lost 6 bases to trimming and J lost 8 bases; unmatched junction nucleotides: 6. Germline loops: CDR1 MNHEY, CDR2 SMNVEV (reference sequence). There are 14 residues in the CDR3.

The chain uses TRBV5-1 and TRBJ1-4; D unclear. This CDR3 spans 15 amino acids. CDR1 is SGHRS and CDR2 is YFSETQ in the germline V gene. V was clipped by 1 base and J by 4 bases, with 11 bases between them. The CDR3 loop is CASSLSPQNNEKLFF. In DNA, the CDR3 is TGCGCCAGCAGCTTGAGCCCACAGAATAATGAAAAACTGTTTTTT.

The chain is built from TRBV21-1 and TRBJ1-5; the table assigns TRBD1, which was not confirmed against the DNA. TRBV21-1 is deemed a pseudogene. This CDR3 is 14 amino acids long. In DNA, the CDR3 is TGTGCCAGCAGCGAACAGGGTAGCAATCAGCCCCAGCATTTT. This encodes CASSEQGSNQPQHF.

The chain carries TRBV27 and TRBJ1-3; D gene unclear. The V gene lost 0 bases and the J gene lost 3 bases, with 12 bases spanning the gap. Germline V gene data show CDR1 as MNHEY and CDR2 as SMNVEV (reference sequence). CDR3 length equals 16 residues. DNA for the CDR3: TGTGCCAGCAGTTTATCCTATTCTGCTCTTGGAAACACCATATATTTT. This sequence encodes CASSLSYSALGNTIYF.

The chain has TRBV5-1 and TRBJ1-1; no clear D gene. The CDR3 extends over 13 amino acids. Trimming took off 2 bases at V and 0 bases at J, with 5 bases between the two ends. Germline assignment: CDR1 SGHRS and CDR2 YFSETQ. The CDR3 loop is CASSLGVNTEAFF. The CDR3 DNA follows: TGCGCCAGCAGCTTAGGCGTGAACACTGAAGCTTTCTTT.

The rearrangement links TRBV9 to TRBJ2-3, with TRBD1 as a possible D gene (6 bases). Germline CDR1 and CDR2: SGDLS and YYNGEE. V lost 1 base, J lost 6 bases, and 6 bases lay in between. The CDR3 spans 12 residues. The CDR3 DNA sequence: TGTGCCAGCAGCGTAAGGGGGGATACGCAGTATTTT. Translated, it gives CASSVRGDTQYF.

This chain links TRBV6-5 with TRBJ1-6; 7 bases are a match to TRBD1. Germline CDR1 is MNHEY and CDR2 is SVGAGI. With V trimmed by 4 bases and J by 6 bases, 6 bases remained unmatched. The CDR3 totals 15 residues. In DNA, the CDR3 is TGTGCCAGCAGTTCCCAGGGGGGCCTTAATTCACCCCTCCACTTT. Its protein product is CASSSQGGLNSPLHF.

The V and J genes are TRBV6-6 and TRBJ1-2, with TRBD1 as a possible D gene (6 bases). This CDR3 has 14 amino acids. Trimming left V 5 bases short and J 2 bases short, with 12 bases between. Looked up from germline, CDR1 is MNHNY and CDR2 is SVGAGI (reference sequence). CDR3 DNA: TGTGCCAGCAGTACCGGGGGACAAAACTATGGCTACACCTTC. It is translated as CASSTGGQNYGYTF.